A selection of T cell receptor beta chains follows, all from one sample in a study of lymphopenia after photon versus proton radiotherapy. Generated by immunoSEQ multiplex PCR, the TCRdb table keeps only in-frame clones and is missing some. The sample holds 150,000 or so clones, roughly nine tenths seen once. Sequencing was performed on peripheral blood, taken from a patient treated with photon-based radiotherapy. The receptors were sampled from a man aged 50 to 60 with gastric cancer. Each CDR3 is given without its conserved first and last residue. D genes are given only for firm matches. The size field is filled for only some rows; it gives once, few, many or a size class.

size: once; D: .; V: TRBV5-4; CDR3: ASSPTDYNEQF
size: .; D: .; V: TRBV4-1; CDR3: ASSQPTKNTEAF
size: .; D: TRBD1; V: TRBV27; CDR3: ASSYPTPGTGGYREQY
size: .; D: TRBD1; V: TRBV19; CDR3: ASSIPLYRGHYGYT
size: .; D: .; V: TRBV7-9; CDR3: ASSLGDYEQY
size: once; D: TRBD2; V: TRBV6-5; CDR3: ASSYFLAGVGETQY
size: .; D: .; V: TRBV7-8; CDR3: ASSYSRTGTSNYGYT
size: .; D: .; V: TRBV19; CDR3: ASSVLGAGSQPQH
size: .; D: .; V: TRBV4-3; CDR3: ASSQGGALNYGYT
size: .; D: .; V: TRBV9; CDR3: ASSARQQGSGNTIY
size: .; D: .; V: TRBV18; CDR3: AGTARSYEQY
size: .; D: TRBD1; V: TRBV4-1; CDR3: ASSQLQGNQPQH
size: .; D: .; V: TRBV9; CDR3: ASSGQADTQY
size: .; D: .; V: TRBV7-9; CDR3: ASSLTDSYNEQF
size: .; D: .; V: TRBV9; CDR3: ASSFTDSAPSEQY
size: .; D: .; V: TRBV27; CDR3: ASSLGQTNTGELF
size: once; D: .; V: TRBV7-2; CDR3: ASSLFGRSSYEQY
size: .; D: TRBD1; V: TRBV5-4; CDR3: ASSSTGGGTDTQY
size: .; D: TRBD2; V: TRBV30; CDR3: AWSGTSGTGEQY
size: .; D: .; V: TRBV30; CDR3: AWSSPPFTGELF
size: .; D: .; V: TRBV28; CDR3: ASVVGFSGNTIY
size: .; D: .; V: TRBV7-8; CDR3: ASSFRDPSLRNTGELF
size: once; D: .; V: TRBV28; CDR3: ASKGGQIFYGYT
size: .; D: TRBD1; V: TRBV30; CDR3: AWGQGVDQPQH
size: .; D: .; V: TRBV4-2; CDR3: ASSQALDYEQY
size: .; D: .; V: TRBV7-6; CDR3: ASSLIPRGKSNQPQH
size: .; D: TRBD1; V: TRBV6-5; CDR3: ASSNRQGATREQY
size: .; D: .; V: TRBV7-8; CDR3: ASSLDPGNYGYT
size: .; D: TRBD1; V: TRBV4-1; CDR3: ASSQDPTSTGGISGNTIY
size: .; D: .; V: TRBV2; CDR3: ASIKGERENTGELF
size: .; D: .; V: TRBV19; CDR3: ASSSRDFGETQY
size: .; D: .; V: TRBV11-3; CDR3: ASSLGLFNEQF
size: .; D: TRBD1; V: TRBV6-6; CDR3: ASTQTGVYGYT
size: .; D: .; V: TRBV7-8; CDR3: ASSLSLPEQY
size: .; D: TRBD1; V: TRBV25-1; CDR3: ASSEATGNEAF
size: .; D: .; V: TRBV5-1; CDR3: ASSLSGRYGYT
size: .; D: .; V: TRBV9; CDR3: ASSLGGADLNTGELF
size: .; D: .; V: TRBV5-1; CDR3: ASGTVNTGELF
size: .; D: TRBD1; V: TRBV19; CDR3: APHIVGDRVNNEQF
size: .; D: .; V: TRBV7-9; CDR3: ASIRGRDNEQF
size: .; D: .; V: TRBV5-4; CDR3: ASSSGGSLRGTDTQY
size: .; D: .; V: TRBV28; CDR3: ASSTDSGQPVREQY
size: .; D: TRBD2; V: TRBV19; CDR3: ASSSGRESGEQF
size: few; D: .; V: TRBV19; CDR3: ASSSVDRYEQY
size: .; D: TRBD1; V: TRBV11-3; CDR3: ASSAPGGPYSNQPQH